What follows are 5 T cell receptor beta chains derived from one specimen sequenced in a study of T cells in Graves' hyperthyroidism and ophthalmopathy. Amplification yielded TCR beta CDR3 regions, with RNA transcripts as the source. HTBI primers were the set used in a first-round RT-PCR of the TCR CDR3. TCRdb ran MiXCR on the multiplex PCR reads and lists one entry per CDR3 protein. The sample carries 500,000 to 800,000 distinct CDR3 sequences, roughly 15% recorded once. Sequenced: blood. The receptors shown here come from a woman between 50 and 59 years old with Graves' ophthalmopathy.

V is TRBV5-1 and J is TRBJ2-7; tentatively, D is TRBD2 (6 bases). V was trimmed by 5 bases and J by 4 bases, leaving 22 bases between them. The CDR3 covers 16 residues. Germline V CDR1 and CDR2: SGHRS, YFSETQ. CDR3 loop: CASREPGLTPGYEQYF. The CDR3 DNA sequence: TGCGCCAGCAGAGAACCGGGACTCACACCGGGGTACGAGCAGTACTTC.

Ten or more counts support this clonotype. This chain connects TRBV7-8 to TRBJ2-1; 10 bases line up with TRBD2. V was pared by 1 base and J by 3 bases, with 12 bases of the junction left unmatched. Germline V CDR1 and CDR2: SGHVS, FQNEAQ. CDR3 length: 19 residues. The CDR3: CASSLGATGAGGLYNEQFF. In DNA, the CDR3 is TGTGCCAGCAGCTTAGGGGCCACTGGAGCGGGAGGGCTCTACAATGAGCAGTTCTTC.

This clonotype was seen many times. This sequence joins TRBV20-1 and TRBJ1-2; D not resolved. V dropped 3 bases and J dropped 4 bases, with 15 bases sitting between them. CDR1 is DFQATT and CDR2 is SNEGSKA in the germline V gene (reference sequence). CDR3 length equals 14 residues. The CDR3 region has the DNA TGCAGTGCTAGCTGGACCCCCCGGGGCTATGGCTACACCTTC. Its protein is CSASWTPRGYGYTF.

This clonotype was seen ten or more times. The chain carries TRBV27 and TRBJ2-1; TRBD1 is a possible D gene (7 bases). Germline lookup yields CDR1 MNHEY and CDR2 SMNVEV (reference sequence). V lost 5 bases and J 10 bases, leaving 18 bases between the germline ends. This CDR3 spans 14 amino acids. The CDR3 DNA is TGTGCCAGCAGTCACACGGGAGTGACAGGGGAGCAGTTCTTC. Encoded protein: CASSHTGVTGEQFF.

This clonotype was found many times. The CDR3 region has the DNA TGTGCCAGCAGCGCCGCCGGGACTCTAGTCGGGGAGCTGTTTTTT. Translated, it gives CASSAAGTLVGELFF. The chain recombines TRBV9 with TRBJ2-2, with D perhaps matching TRBD2 (6 bases). V lost 3 bases to trimming and J lost 7 bases, with 16 bases between them. The germline gives CDR1 SGDLS, CDR2 YYNGEE. The CDR3 consists of 15 residues.